One sample yielded the 15 T cell receptor beta chains listed below, sequenced in a study of cytomegalovirus exposure and HLA in healthy donors. Vbeta (60) and Jbeta (13) primers were used in the PCR. Assay: immunoSEQ multiplex PCR; the TCRdb copy retains only in-frame clones and omits some. The data hold about 100,000 clones, with more than 75% observed a single time. Sequenced input: PBMCs. The receptors originated from a woman between 50 and 59 years old in good health and CMV-seropositive.

CDR3 in amino acids: CAGAPGPGAGELFF. The DNA for the CDR3 is TGTGCCGGCGCCCCAGGCCCCGGGGCCGGGGAGCTGTTTTTT. The V gene is TRBV9, the J gene TRBJ2-2; tentative D call: TRBD2 (5 bases). Germline-derived CDR1 and CDR2 are SGDLS and YYNGEE. This CDR3 has 14 amino acids. Trimming took off 10 bases at V and 6 bases at J, with 19 bases between the two ends.

The chain uses TRBV5-1 and TRBJ2-6; 8 bases line up with TRBD1. J gave up 1 base and V 5 bases, and 8 bases lay outside the gene matches. The CDR3 covers 17 residues. CDR1 and CDR2 (germline): SGHRS, YFSETQ. CDR3 loop: CASRGRGLQSGANVLTF. DNA of the CDR3: TGCGCCAGCAGGGGCAGGGGGCTCCAATCTGGGGCCAACGTCCTGACTTTC.

This chain uses TRBV9 with TRBJ2-1, with TRBD2 matching over 13 bases. Germline loops: CDR1 SGDLS, CDR2 YYNGEE. Trimming cost V 4 bases and J 4 bases; bases outside gene matches: 5. CDR3 length: 16 residues. The CDR3 loop is CASSPGLAGAYNEQFF. The CDR3 DNA is TGTGCCAGCAGCCCCGGACTAGCGGGGGCTTACAATGAGCAGTTCTTC. The full variable domain, with the rest looked up from reference TRBV9 and TRBJ2-1, is DSGVTQTPKHLITATGQRVTLRCSPRSGDLSVYWYQQSLDQGLQFLIQYYNGEERAKGNILERFSAQQFPDLHSELNLSSLELGDSALYFCASSPGLAGAYNEQFFGPGTRLTVL.

The chain employs TRBV30 and TRBJ2-2; 15 bases map to TRBD2. The CDR3 is 15 residues long. J lost 3 bases, V lost 8 bases, and 4 bases had no gene match. The germline CDR1 and CDR2 sequences are GTSNPN and SVGIG (reference sequence). The DNA of the CDR3 is TGTGCCCGGACTAGCGGGAGGGCCCACACCGGGGAGCTGTTTTTT. It yields the protein CARTSGRAHTGELFF.

V gene TRBV5-1 combines with J gene TRBJ1-2; D is possibly TRBD1 (5 bases). Trimming pared 0 bases from V and 4 bases from J, leaving 10 bases between. The CDR3 contains 14 residues. Germline V gives CDR1 SGHRS, CDR2 YFSETQ. CDR3 sequence (DNA): TGCGCCAGCAGCTTGGAAGGGGCCACCTATGGCTACACCTTC. It specifies CASSLEGATYGYTF.

The chain recombines TRBV19 with TRBJ2-5; D is unclear. The J call is doubtful: the DNA matches TRBJ2-7 better. There are 13 residues in the CDR3. Germline CDR1 and CDR2: LNHDA and SQIVND (reference sequence). The CDR3 here is CASSAASYYEQYF. As DNA, the CDR3 is TGTGCCAGTAGTGCCGCTTCTTACTACGAGCAGTACTTC.

This chain joins TRBV6-5 and TRBJ2-1; 10 bases match TRBD2. Germline-derived CDR1 and CDR2 are MNHEY and SVGAGI. Trimming removed 7 bases from V and 7 bases from J; junction bases left unmatched: 10. The CDR3 has 15 amino acids. CDR3 protein: CASKLSSGGLNEQFF. CDR3 DNA: TGTGCCAGCAAACTCAGTAGCGGGGGGCTAAATGAGCAGTTCTTC.

The chain employs TRBV11-2 and TRBJ1-3; possible D gene TRBD1, 6 bases. With 4 bases removed from V and 0 bases from J, the gap between germline ends came to 7 bases. The CDR3 is made up of 14 amino acids. In germline, CDR1 is SGHAT, CDR2 FQNNGV. DNA for the CDR3: TGTGCCAGCAGCTACAGGGCCTCTGGAAACACCATATATTTT. Its protein is CASSYRASGNTIYF. Drawing the rest from reference TRBV11-2 and TRBJ1-3, the complete variable domain is EAGVAQSPRYKIIEKRQSVAFWCNPISGHATLYWYQQILGQGPKLLIQFQNNGVVDDSQLPKDRFSAERLKGVDSTLKIQPAKLEDSAVYLCASSYRASGNTIYFGEGSWLTVV.

J is TRBJ1-2 and V is TRBV19; 12 bases are a match to TRBD1. Germline V gives CDR1 LNHDA, CDR2 SQIVND (reference sequence). The CDR3 consists of 15 residues. Trimming removed 6 bases from V and 2 bases from J; junction bases left unmatched: 4. The CDR3 protein is CASSRGQGANYGYTF. In DNA form, the CDR3 reads TGTGCCAGTAGCAGGGGACAGGGGGCGAACTATGGCTACACCTTC.

The V gene is TRBV11-2, the J gene TRBJ2-2; unclear D gene. The germline gives CDR1 SGHAT, CDR2 FQNNGV. The CDR3 sequence is 16 residues long. The ends were cut back, 5 bases at V and 4 bases at J, with 17 bases in the middle. CDR3 loop: CASSQDKDSATGELFF. As DNA, the CDR3 is TGTGCCAGCAGCCAAGACAAGGATTCAGCCACCGGGGAGCTGTTTTTT.

This clone was seen once. The chain is built from TRBV29-1 and TRBJ2-7, with D possibly TRBD2 on 5 matching bases. The CDR3 spans 11 residues. V was cut by 3 bases and J by 5 bases, with 8 bases left in between. The germline V gene has CDR1 SQVTM and CDR2 ANQGSEA. The CDR3 sequence: CSVEMRDEQYF. CDR3 sequence (DNA): TGCAGCGTTGAGATGCGGGACGAGCAGTACTTC.

This rearrangement joins TRBV7-9 to TRBJ2-3; 11 nucleotides line up with TRBD2. This CDR3 comprises 17 residues. Per the germline V gene, CDR1 is SEHNR and CDR2 is FQNEAQ (reference sequence). Trimming cost V 5 bases and J 2 bases; bases outside gene matches: 9. DNA of the CDR3: TGTGCCAGCAGCCCTTTAGCGGGAGGGCCCCACACAGATACGCAGTATTTT. This translates into CASSPLAGGPHTDTQYF.

This clone was found a few times. The V call is TRBV4-1, the J call TRBJ2-7; D may be TRBD2 (5 bases). Germline V CDR1 and CDR2: MGHRA, YSYEKL. The CDR3 has 14 amino acids. V gave up 1 base and J gave up 4 bases, with 11 bases separating them. The CDR3 DNA reads TGCGCCAGCAGCCAAGGAGGGAGTGAGTACGAGCAGTACTTC. Translated: CASSQGGSEYEQYF.

The genes are TRBV2 and TRBJ2-3; 7 nucleotides align to TRBD2. The germline V gene encodes CDR1 SNHLY and CDR2 FYNNEI. This CDR3 has 13 residues. J was trimmed by 6 bases and V by 8 bases; bases with no gene match: 8. This chain's CDR3 is CASRWSGDDTQYF. In DNA form, the CDR3 reads TGTGCCAGCCGCTGGAGCGGGGATGATACGCAGTATTTT.

The chain employs TRBV7-3 and TRBJ2-1, with 10 nucleotides matching TRBD1. This CDR3 comprises 14 residues. Germline-derived CDR1 and CDR2 are SGHTA and FQGTGA. The J segment lost 6 bases and the V segment lost 2 bases, leaving 1 base of the junction unmatched. The CDR3 bases are TGTGCCAGCAGCTTAGGGACAGGGGCCAATGAGCAGTTCTTC. It yields the protein CASSLGTGANEQFF.